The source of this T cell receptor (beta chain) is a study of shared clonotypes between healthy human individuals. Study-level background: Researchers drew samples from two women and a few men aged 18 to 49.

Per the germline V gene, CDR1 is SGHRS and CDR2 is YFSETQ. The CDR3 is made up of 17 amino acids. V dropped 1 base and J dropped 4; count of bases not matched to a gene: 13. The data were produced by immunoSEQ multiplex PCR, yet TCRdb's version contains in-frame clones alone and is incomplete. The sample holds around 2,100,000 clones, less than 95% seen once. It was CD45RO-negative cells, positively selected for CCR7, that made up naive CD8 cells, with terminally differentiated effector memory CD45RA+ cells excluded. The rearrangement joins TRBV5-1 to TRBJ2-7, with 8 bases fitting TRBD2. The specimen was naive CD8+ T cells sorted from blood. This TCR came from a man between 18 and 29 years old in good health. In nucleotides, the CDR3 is TGCGCCAGCAGCTTGTCTCTTGGCGGGGGGCTCTTATACGAGCAGTACTTC. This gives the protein CASSLSLGGGLLYEQYF.